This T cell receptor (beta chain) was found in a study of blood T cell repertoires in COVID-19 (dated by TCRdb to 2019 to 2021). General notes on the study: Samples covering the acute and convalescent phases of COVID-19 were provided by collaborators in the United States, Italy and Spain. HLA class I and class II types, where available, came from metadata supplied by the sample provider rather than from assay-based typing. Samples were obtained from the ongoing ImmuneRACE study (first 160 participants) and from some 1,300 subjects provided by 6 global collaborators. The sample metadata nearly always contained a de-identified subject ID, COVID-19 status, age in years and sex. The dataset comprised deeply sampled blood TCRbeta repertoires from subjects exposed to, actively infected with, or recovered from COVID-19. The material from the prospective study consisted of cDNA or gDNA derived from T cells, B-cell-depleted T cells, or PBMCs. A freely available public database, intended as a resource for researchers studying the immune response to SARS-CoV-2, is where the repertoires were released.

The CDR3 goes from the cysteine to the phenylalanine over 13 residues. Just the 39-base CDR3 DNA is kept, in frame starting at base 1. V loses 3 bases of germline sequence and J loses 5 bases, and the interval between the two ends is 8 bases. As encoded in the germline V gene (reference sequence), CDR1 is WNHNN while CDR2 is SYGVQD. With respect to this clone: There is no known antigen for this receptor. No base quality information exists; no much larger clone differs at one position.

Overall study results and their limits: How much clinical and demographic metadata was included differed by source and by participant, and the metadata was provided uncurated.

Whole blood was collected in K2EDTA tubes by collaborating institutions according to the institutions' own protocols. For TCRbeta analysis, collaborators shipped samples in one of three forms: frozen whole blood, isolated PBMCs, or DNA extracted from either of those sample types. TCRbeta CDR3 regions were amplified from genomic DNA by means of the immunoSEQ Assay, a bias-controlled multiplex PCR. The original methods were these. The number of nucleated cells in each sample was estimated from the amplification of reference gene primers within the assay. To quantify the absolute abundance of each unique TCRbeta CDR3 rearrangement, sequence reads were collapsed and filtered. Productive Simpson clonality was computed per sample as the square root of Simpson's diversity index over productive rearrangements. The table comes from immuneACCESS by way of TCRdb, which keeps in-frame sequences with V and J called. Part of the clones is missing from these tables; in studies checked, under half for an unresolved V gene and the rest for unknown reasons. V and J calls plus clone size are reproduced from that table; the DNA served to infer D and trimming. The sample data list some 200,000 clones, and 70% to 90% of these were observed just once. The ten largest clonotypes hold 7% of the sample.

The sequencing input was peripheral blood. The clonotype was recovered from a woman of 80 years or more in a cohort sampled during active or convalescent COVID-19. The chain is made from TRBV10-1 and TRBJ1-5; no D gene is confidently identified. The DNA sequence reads TGCGCCAGCAGTGATGACCGGGATCAGCCCCAGCATTTT. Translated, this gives CASSDDRDQPQHF.